The 6 T cell receptor beta chains below were found in one sample sequenced in a study of T cell repertoires in cytomegalovirus infection. MiXCR was run by TCRdb on the reads, yielding one entry per CDR3 protein. Altogether around 330,000 distinct CDR3 sequences are present, roughly 16% being singletons, with the ten largest covering around 12%. Sequences were obtained from PBMCs. The receptors derive from a human donor in good health (CMV status not recorded). Some clones in this sample may be carry-over from other donors' samples.

This clonotype showed up many times. The V gene is TRBV20-1, the J gene TRBJ2-1; 8 bases fit TRBD2. Germline V gene sequence: CDR1 DFQATT, CDR2 SNEGSKA (reference sequence). V lost 3 bases, J lost 3 bases, and 4 bases stayed unmatched. The CDR3 consists of 14 residues. In DNA, the CDR3 is TGCAGTGCTAGGGTACTAGCGGACTACAATGAGCAGTTCTTC. The encoded protein is CSARVLADYNEQFF.

As to this clonotype: This may stem from a read error, because a much larger clone lies one nucleotide away. This chain links TRBV12-3 or TRBV12-4 with TRBJ1-5; tentative D call: TRBD1 (5 bases). The CDR3 consists of 13 residues. As DNA, the CDR3 is TGTGCCAGCAGTTTCGGGGGAAAGCAGCACCAGCATTTT. As protein: CASSFGGKQHQHF.

This clonotype was recorded many times. V is TRBV27 and J is TRBJ2-5, with D possibly TRBD2 on 6 matching bases. This CDR3 has 15 residues. The germline V gene has CDR1 MNHEY and CDR2 SMNVEV (reference sequence). Deletions cut 4 bases from V and 2 bases from J, with 14 bases between. The CDR3 sequence is CASSWGGGGQETQYF. In DNA, the CDR3 is TGTGCCAGCAGTTGGGGCGGCGGAGGGCAAGAGACCCAGTACTTC.

This clonotype has ten or more counts. This rearrangement joins TRBV28 to TRBJ1-5, with 9 bases fitting TRBD1. The trim removed 5 bases at V and 6 bases at J, leaving 8 bases unmatched. CDR1 and CDR2 from the germline V gene are MDHEN and SYDVKM. The CDR3 runs 15 residues. CDR3 amino acids: CASSRDTGGGQPQHF. The CDR3 DNA reads as TGTGCCAGCAGTCGAGATACAGGGGGCGGTCAGCCCCAGCATTTT.

With regard to this clonotype: The junction departs from the called germline gene at one end, perhaps through a read error. This chain connects TRBV7-6 to TRBJ1-6; a possible D gene is TRBD1 (5 bases). Germline V gene lookup returns CDR1 SGHVS and CDR2 FNYEAQ. This CDR3 is built from 20 residues. CDR3 amino acids: CASSLTGWGDCSSYNSPLHF. The CDR3, as DNA: TGTGCTAGCAGCTTAACGGGGTGGGGCGATTGTAGCTCCTATAATTCACCCCTCCACTTT.

V gene TRBV20-1 combines with J gene TRBJ1-6; 9 bases agree with TRBD1. CDR1 DFQATT and CDR2 SNEGSKA come from the germline V gene (reference sequence). The CDR3 length is 15 residues. Losses at the gene ends were 5 bases for V and 6 bases for J; bases not matched to a gene: 8. CDR3 coding DNA: TGCAGTGCTCGAACAGGGGGCAGAAGTAATTCACCCCTCCACTTT. Translating gives CSARTGGRSNSPLHF.